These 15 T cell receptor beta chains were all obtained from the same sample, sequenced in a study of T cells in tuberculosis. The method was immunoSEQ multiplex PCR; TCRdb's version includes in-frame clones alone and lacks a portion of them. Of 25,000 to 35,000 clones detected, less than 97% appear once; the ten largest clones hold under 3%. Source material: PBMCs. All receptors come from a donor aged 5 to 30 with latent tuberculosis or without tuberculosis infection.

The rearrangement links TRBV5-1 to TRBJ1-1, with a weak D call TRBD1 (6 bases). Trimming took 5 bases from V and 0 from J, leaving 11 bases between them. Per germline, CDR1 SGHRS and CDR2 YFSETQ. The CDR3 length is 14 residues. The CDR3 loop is CASSPTGLNTEAFF. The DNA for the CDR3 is TGCGCCAGCAGTCCGACAGGCTTGAACACTGAAGCTTTCTTT.

This CDR3 is CASSLVQGSYNEQFF. CDR3 DNA: TGTGCCAGCAGCTTGGTACAGGGGTCCTACAATGAGCAGTTCTTC. The V call is TRBV5-4, the J call TRBJ2-1; 7 bases are shared with TRBD1. This CDR3 has 15 residues. After removal of 0 bases from V and 1 base from J, the junction contained 1 base not matched to a gene. In germline, CDR1 is SGHNT, CDR2 YYREEE (reference sequence).

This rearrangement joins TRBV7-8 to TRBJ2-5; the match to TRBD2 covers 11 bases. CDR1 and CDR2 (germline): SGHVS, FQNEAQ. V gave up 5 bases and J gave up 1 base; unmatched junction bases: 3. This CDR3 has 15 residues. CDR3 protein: CASSNSGGVQETQYF. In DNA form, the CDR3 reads TGTGCCAGCAGCAATAGCGGGGGGGTCCAAGAGACCCAGTACTTC.

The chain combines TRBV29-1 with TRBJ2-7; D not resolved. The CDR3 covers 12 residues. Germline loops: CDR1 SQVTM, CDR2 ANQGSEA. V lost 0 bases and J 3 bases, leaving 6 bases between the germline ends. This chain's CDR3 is CSVEDRSYEQYF. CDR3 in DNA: TGCAGCGTTGAAGATCGCAGCTACGAGCAGTACTTC.

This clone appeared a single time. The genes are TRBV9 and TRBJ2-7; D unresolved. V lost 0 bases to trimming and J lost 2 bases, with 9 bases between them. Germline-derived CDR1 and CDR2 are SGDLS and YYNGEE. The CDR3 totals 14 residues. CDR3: CASSVDVTPYEQYF. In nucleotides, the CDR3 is TGTGCCAGCAGCGTAGACGTCACTCCCTACGAGCAGTACTTC.

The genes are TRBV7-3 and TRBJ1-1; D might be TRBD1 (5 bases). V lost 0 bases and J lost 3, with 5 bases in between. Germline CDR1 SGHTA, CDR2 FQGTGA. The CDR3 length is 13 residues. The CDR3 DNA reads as TGTGCCAGCAGCTTAACAGGGGACACTGAAGCTTTCTTT. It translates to CASSLTGDTEAFF.

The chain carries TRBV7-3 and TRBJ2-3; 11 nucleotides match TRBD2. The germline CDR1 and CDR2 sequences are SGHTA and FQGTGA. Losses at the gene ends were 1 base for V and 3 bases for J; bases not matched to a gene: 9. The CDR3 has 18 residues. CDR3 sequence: CASSLSWLAGGGTDTQYF. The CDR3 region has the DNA TGTGCCAGCAGCTTAAGCTGGCTAGCGGGAGGTGGGACAGATACGCAGTATTTT. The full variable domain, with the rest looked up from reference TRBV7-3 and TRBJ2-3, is GAGVSQTPSNKVTEKGKYVELRCDPISGHTALYWYRQSLGQGPEFLIYFQGTGAADDSGLPNDRFFAVRPEGSVSTLKIQRTERGDSAVYLCASSLSWLAGGGTDTQYFGPGTRLTVL.

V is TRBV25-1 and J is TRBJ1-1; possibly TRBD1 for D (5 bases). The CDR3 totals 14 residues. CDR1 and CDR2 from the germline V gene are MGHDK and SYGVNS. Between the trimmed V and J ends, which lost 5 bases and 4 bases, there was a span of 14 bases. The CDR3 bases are TGTGCCAGCAGTTCGATCAGGGATACCACTGAAGCTTTCTTT. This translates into CASSSIRDTTEAFF.

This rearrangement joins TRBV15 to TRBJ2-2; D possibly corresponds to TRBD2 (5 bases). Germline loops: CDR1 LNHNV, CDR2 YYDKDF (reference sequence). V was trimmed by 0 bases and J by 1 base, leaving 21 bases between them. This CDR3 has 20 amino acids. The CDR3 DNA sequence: TGTGCCACCAGCAGAGATCCCTTCTGGGAGTCGGACGAGAACACCGGGGAGCTGTTTTTT. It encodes CATSRDPFWESDENTGELFF.

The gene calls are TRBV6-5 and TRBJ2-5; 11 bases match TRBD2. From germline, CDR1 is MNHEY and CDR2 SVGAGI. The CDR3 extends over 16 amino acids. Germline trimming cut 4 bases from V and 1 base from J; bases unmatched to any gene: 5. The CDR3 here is CASSWLGLAGQETQYF. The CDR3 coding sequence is TGTGCCAGCAGTTGGCTCGGACTAGCGGGCCAAGAGACCCAGTACTTC.

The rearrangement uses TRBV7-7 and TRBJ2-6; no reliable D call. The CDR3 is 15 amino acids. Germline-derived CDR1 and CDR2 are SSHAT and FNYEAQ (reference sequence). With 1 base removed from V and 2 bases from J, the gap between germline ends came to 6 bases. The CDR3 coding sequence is TGTGCCAGCAGCTTAGGAGTGGCTGGGGCCAACGTCCTGACTTTC. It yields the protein CASSLGVAGANVLTF.

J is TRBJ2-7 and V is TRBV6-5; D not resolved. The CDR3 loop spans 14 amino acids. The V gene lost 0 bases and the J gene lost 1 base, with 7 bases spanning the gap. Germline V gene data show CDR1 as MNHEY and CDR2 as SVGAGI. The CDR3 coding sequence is TGTGCCAGCAGTTACTCGACACTTTCCTACGAGCAGTACTTC. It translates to CASSYSTLSYEQYF.

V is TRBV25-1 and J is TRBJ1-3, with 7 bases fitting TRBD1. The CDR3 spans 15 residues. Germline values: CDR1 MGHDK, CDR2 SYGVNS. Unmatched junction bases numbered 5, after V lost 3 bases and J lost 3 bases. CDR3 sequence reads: CASSEYRGDGNTIYF. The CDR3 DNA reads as TGTGCCAGCAGTGAGTACAGGGGTGATGGAAACACCATATATTTT. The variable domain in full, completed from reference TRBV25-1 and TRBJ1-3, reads EADIYQTPRYLVIGTGKKITLECSQTMGHDKMYWYQQDPGMELHLIHYSYGVNSTEKGDLSSESTVSRIRTEHFPLTLESARPSHTSQYLCASSEYRGDGNTIYFGEGSWLTVV.

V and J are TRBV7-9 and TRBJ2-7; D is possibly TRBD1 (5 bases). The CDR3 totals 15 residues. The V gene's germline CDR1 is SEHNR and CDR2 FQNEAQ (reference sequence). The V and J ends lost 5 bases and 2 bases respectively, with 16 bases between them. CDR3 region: CASSLIQDSTYEQYF. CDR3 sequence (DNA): TGTGCCAGCAGCCTAATACAGGATTCAACCTACGAGCAGTACTTC.

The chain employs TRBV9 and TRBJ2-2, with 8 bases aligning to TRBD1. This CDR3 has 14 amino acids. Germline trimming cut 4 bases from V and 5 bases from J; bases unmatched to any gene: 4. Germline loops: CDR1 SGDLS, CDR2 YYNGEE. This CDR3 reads CASSPRTGTGELFF. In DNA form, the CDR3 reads TGTGCCAGCAGCCCTCGGACAGGGACCGGGGAGCTGTTTTTT. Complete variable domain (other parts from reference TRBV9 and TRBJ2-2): DSGVTQTPKHLITATGQRVTLRCSPRSGDLSVYWYQQSLDQGLQFLIQYYNGEERAKGNILERFSAQQFPDLHSELNLSSLELGDSALYFCASSPRTGTGELFFGEGSRLTVL.